What follows are 20 T cell receptor beta chains derived from one specimen sequenced in a study of blood T cell repertoires in COVID-19. The assay was immunoSEQ multiplex PCR, and TCRdb's table has in-frame clones only and misses some. The repertoire includes 70,000 to 90,000 clones, about 89% of them detected once, and around 1.2% sits in the top ten. The material sequenced was PBMCs or T cells enriched from blood (not recorded which). The receptors derive from a woman in her 50s with acute COVID-19.

V and J are TRBV27 and TRBJ2-3, with 7 bases fitting TRBD2. Germline V gene lookup returns CDR1 MNHEY and CDR2 SMNVEV (reference sequence). With 7 bases clipped from V and 2 bases from J, the junction kept 12 bases outside the gene matches. The CDR3 runs to 16 residues. The CDR3 nucleotides read TGTGCCAGCATTACTCGGGAGGAGCCAGCCACAGATACGCAGTATTTT. It specifies CASITREEPATDTQYF.

A remark on this clone: The junction and the germline gene differ at one end; a read error may be behind it. The rearrangement uses TRBV5-4 and TRBJ2-7; TRBD1 matches at 9 bases. Germline-derived CDR1 and CDR2 are SGHNT and YYREEE (reference sequence). The CDR3 is 13 amino acids. DNA for the CDR3: TGTGCCAGCAGCTTTACAGGGGGCTACGGGCAGTACTTC. It encodes CASSFTGGYGQYF.

The chain combines TRBV7-2 with TRBJ2-5; 11 bases align to TRBD1. Losses at the gene ends were 5 bases for V and 2 bases for J; bases not matched to a gene: 4. CDR1 and CDR2 (germline): SGHTA, FQGNSA. This CDR3 has 15 amino acids. CDR3 sequence (DNA): TGTGCCAGCAGCCGGGGACAGGGGGGGCAAGAGACCCAGTACTTC. Translated, it gives CASSRGQGGQETQYF.

The CDR3 region is CASIPSSGNTIYF. In nucleotides, the CDR3 is TGTGCCAGCATCCCGAGCTCTGGAAACACCATATATTTT. The chain joins TRBV2 to TRBJ1-3; no clear D gene. Germline V CDR1 and CDR2: SNHLY, FYNNEI. The germline V and J ends were trimmed by 7 bases and 0 bases, with 7 bases remaining between them. This CDR3 is 13 amino acids long.

The genes are TRBV7-9 and TRBJ1-5; D might be TRBD1 (5 bases). With 5 bases removed from V and 6 bases from J, the gap between germline ends came to 11 bases. Germline loops: CDR1 SEHNR, CDR2 FQNEAQ (reference sequence). The CDR3 contains 13 residues. CDR3 sequence reads: CASSQGPGQPQHF. CDR3 in DNA: TGTGCCAGCAGCCAGGGCCCTGGTCAGCCCCAGCATTTT.

The chain carries TRBV4-2 and TRBJ2-2; TRBD2 matches 13 bases. J was trimmed by 6 bases and V by 1 base; bases with no gene match: 5. The germline gives CDR1 LGHNA, CDR2 YNFKEQ. This CDR3 contains 17 residues. The CDR3 coding sequence is TGTGCCAGCAGCCAAGGGGGGACTAGCGGGATCGCCGGGGAGCTGTTTTTT. Residues: CASSQGGTSGIAGELFF.

The genes are TRBV7-2 and TRBJ2-7, with D perhaps TRBD2 (6 bases). V dropped 4 bases and J dropped 6 bases, with 16 bases sitting between them. The length of the CDR3 is 14 residues. The germline CDR1 and CDR2 sequences are SGHTA and FQGNSA. Written as DNA, the CDR3 is TGTGCCAGCAGCTGGGGATGGACTACAAGCGAGCAGTACTTC. Translation: CASSWGWTTSEQYF. Full variable domain (missing parts from reference TRBV7-2 and TRBJ2-7): GAGVSQSPSNKVTEKGKDVELRCDPISGHTALYWYRQSLGQGLEFLIYFQGNSAPDKSGLPSDRFSAERTGGSVSTLTIQRTQQEDSAVYLCASSWGWTTSEQYFGPGTRLTVT.

This clone has a handful of counts. The chain employs TRBV4-3 and TRBJ2-7; weak D call: TRBD2 (6 bases). Trimming took 0 bases from V and 0 from J, leaving 12 bases between them. The length of the CDR3 is 16 residues. Germline V gene lookup returns CDR1 LGHNA and CDR2 YSLEER. CDR3 residues: CASSQDFGGSSYEQYF. The CDR3, as DNA: TGCGCCAGCAGCCAAGATTTCGGGGGAAGCTCCTACGAGCAGTACTTC.

The rearrangement links TRBV6-5 to TRBJ2-7; 8 bases are a match to TRBD1. The V gene's germline CDR1 is MNHEY and CDR2 SVGAGI. The CDR3 contains 14 residues. The J segment lost 5 bases and the V segment lost 6 bases, leaving 9 bases of the junction unmatched. The CDR3 DNA reads TGTGCCAGCAGCCGTACAGGGGGTGGTAACGAGCAGTACTTC. This gives the protein CASSRTGGGNEQYF.

The rearrangement links TRBV19 to TRBJ2-1; no firm D call. The CDR3 is 15 residues long. From germline, CDR1 is LNHDA and CDR2 SQIVND (reference sequence). V lost 7 bases, J lost 6 bases, and 19 bases lay in between. CDR3 bases: TGTGCCAGTATCGTCCTCCCAGGCCGGCTCAATGAGCAGTTCTTC. Its translation: CASIVLPGRLNEQFF.

The rearrangement joins TRBV28 to TRBJ2-7, with TRBD2 as a possible D gene (6 bases). Germline lookup yields CDR1 MDHEN and CDR2 SYDVKM. Trimming removed 3 bases from V and 3 bases from J, with 6 bases in between. The CDR3 is 12 residues long. CDR3 DNA: TGTGCCAGCAGTTTGGGGGGCTACGAGCAGTACTTC. It encodes CASSLGGYEQYF.

This clone appeared a single time. The chain joins TRBV2 to TRBJ2-3; TRBD1 might be the D (8 bases). Germline values: CDR1 SNHLY, CDR2 FYNNEI. The CDR3 length is 15 residues. V was trimmed by 6 bases and J by 8 bases, leaving 21 bases between them. The CDR3 region is CASRTPGQGGFTQYF. In DNA, the CDR3 is TGTGCCAGCAGAACACCCGGACAGGGAGGGTTTACGCAGTATTTT.

This chain uses TRBV2 with TRBJ1-5; D is perhaps TRBD1 (6 bases). Trimming pared 6 bases from V and 3 bases from J, leaving 18 bases between. Germline V gene lookup returns CDR1 SNHLY and CDR2 FYNNEI. The CDR3 is 16 residues long. The CDR3 reads CASRYRALRDNQPQHF. CDR3 nucleotides: TGTGCCAGCAGGTACAGGGCCCTGAGAGACAATCAGCCCCAGCATTTT.

This chain uses TRBV5-1 with TRBJ1-1, with D tentatively TRBD1 (6 bases). V was shortened by 0 bases and J by 3 bases, with 12 bases between the two germline ends. This CDR3 is 15 amino acids long. Germline V CDR1 and CDR2: SGHRS, YFSETQ. CDR3 bases: TGCGCCAGCAGCTTGGAACGCAGGGGATACACTGAAGCTTTCTTT. It codes for CASSLERRGYTEAFF.

The chain combines TRBV9 with TRBJ1-4; TRBD1 matches at 7 bases. The length of the CDR3 is 15 residues. V shed 5 bases and J 3 bases; nucleotides not matched to a gene: 7. CDR1 and CDR2 from the germline V gene are SGDLS and YYNGEE. The CDR3 here is CASSRTGVPNEKLFF. CDR3 coding DNA: TGTGCCAGCAGTCGTACAGGGGTGCCTAATGAAAAACTGTTTTTT. The whole variable domain, remainder taken from reference TRBV9 and TRBJ1-4, is DSGVTQTPKHLITATGQRVTLRCSPRSGDLSVYWYQQSLDQGLQFLIQYYNGEERAKGNILERFSAQQFPDLHSELNLSSLELGDSALYFCASSRTGVPNEKLFFGSGTQLSVL.

This clone was seen a single time. The rearrangement uses TRBV9 and TRBJ2-3; 9 bases match TRBD2. This CDR3 region has 18 residues. Trimming cost V 4 bases and J 0 bases; bases outside gene matches: 12. The germline CDR1 and CDR2 sequences are SGDLS and YYNGEE. CDR3 sequence (DNA): TGTGCCAGCAGCCCACAGTTAGCGGGAGTGATTAGCACAGATACGCAGTATTTT. This codes for CASSPQLAGVISTDTQYF.

The rearrangement links TRBV14 to TRBJ2-7; 10 bases map to TRBD2. This CDR3 region has 17 residues. Germline values: CDR1 SGHDN, CDR2 FVKESK. Germline trimming cut 4 bases from V and 1 base from J; bases unmatched to any gene: 10. The CDR3 protein is CASSRRLAGFLSYEQYF. In DNA, the CDR3 is TGTGCCAGCAGCCGCCGACTAGCGGGTTTCCTATCCTACGAGCAGTACTTC.

The V call is TRBV30, the J call TRBJ1-5; TRBD1 matches at 7 bases. Germline CDR1 and CDR2: GTSNPN and SVGIG (reference sequence). V trimming: 1 base; J trimming: 7 bases; junction bases outside the gene matches: 10. The CDR3 has 15 amino acids. CDR3 nucleotides: TGTGCCTGGAGTGGAGGGACAGTGGAAGGGCAGCCCCAGCATTTT. This codes for CAWSGGTVEGQPQHF.

The chain is built from TRBV9 and TRBJ1-1, with 9 positions matching TRBD1. From germline, CDR1 is SGDLS and CDR2 YYNGEE. The CDR3 spans 13 residues. Trimming cost V 0 bases and J 10 bases; bases outside gene matches: 4. DNA of the CDR3: TGTGCCAGCAGCGTAGCAGGACAGGGGACAGCTTTCTTT. This translates into CASSVAGQGTAFF.

J is TRBJ2-2 and V is TRBV7-9; D unresolved. Germline assignment: CDR1 SEHNR and CDR2 FQNEAQ (reference sequence). V lost 5 bases, J lost 8 bases, and 6 bases lay in between. The CDR3 is made up of 11 amino acids. In DNA, the CDR3 is TGTGCCAGCAGCCCCCCGGGGGAGCTGTTTTTT. Translating it yields CASSPPGELFF.